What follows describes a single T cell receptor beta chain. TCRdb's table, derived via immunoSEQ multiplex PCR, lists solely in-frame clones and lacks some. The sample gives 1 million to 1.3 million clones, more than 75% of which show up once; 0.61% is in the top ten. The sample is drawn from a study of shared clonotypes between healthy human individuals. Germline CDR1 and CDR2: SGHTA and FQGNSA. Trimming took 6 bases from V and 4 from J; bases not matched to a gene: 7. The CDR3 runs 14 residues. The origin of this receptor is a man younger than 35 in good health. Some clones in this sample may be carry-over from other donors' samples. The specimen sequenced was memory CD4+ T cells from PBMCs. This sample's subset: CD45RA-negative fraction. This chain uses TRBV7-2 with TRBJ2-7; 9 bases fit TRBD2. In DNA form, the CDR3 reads TGTGCCAGCAGGTTTGGCGGGAGGGGGTACGAGCAGTACTTC. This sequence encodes CASRFGGRGYEQYF.